What follows are 10 T cell receptor beta chains derived from one specimen sequenced in a study of blood T cells in healthy people across ages. Then a second PCR, running roughly 6 to 11 cycles, was carried out with a sample-barcoded 5' primer and a J-beta primer mix. TCRdb re-called the 5' RACE reads with MiXCR, one entry per CDR3 protein. The sample lists about 1.4 million distinct CDR3 sequences; 59% were seen once. The sequencing input was blood. Receptors were obtained from a man between 18 and 29 years old in good health.

The rearrangement joins TRBV13 to TRBJ2-1; 13 bases align to TRBD2. CDR3 size: 17 residues. V trimming: 3 bases; J trimming: 10 bases; junction bases outside the gene matches: 12. Germline V gives CDR1 PRHDT, CDR2 FYEKMQ (reference sequence). The CDR3 here is CASSFTSGGAAPTEQFF. DNA of the CDR3: TGTGCCAGCAGCTTTACTAGCGGGGGGGCTGCTCCTACGGAGCAGTTCTTC. Complete variable domain (other parts from reference TRBV13 and TRBJ2-1): AAGVIQSPRHLIKEKRETATLKCYPIPRHDTVYWYQQGPGQDPQFLISFYEKMQSDKGSIPDRFSAQQFSDYHSELNMSSLELGDSALYFCASSFTSGGAAPTEQFFGPGTRLTVL.

V and J are TRBV5-6 and TRBJ2-7, with TRBD2 matching over 8 bases. The ends lost 0 bases at V and 0 bases at J; junction bases unmatched: 5. Germline loops: CDR1 SGHDT, CDR2 YYEEEE. CDR3 length: 16 residues. The DNA of the CDR3 is TGTGCCAGCAGCTTGGTGAGCGGGAGTCTCTCCTACGAGCAGTACTTC. Translating it yields CASSLVSGSLSYEQYF.

The J gene is TRBJ2-3, the V gene TRBV2; 7 positions agree with TRBD2. In germline, CDR1 is SNHLY, CDR2 FYNNEI. With V trimmed by 1 base and J by 6 bases, 7 bases remained unmatched. The CDR3 has 15 residues. The CDR3 DNA is TGTGCCAGCAGTGAAGAAGCGGGAAGAGGGGATACGCAGTATTTT. Its protein product is CASSEEAGRGDTQYF. Together with reference TRBV2 and TRBJ2-3, the CDR3 gives the full variable domain: EPEVTQTPSHQVTQMGQEVILRCVPISNHLYFYWYRQILGQKVEFLVSFYNNEISEKSEIFDDQFSVERPDGSNFTLKIRSTKLEDSAMYFCASSEEAGRGDTQYFGPGTRLTVL.

The CDR3 DNA reads TGCGCCAGCAGCTTGACTGGTGGCGGCTCAAGGCATCATGAGCAGTTCTTC. Protein product: CASSLTGGGSRHHEQFF. This chain connects TRBV5-1 to TRBJ2-1; D is unclear. The ends were cut back, 1 base at V and 8 bases at J, with 22 bases in the middle. The germline V gene has CDR1 SGHRS and CDR2 YFSETQ. This CDR3 is built from 17 residues.

The chain has TRBV4-1 and TRBJ2-2; 10 nucleotides line up with TRBD1. The V gene end was trimmed by 4 bases and the J gene end by 8 bases; junction bases not matched to a gene: 7. In germline, CDR1 is MGHRA, CDR2 YSYEKL. CDR3 length equals 15 residues. As DNA, the CDR3 is TGCGCCAGCAGCCCAGCGACAGGGGGCAGGGGGGAGCTGTTTTTT. It encodes CASSPATGGRGELFF.

The rearrangement uses TRBV27 and TRBJ2-7, with D hard to call. The V gene's germline CDR1 is MNHEY and CDR2 SMNVEV (reference sequence). V lost 5 bases, J lost 2 bases, and 10 bases lay in between. The CDR3 spans 13 residues. Written as DNA, the CDR3 is TGTGCCAGCAGTCTACACGGTCCCTACGAGCAGTACTTC. This encodes CASSLHGPYEQYF.

The chain links TRBV20-1 to TRBJ2-7; 16 positions agree with TRBD2. V was pared by 1 base and J by 3 bases, with 6 bases of the junction left unmatched. The CDR3 loop spans 17 amino acids. CDR1 and CDR2 (germline): DFQATT, SNEGSKA (reference sequence). As DNA, the CDR3 is TGCAGTGCTAGAGGCTCGGGACTAGCGGGAGGGTTCTACGAGCAGTACTTC. Translating it yields CSARGSGLAGGFYEQYF.

J is TRBJ2-1 and V is TRBV6-6; D is possibly TRBD2 (6 bases). The CDR3 contains 15 residues. V was cut by 4 bases and J by 0 bases, with 10 bases left in between. Germline V lookup: CDR1 MNHNY, CDR2 SVGAGI (reference sequence). The CDR3 DNA follows: TGTGCCAGCAGTTGGACTACCAGCTCCTACAATGAGCAGTTCTTC. Translated: CASSWTTSSYNEQFF.

V usage is TRBV5-5 and J usage is TRBJ1-1; maybe TRBD1 (6 bases). There are 15 residues in the CDR3. Germline CDR1 SGHKS, CDR2 YYEKEE (reference sequence). Between the trimmed V and J ends, which lost 0 bases and 5 bases, there was a span of 14 bases. DNA for the CDR3: TGTGCCAGCAGCTTGGCCGGGGGCCGGCGTACTGAAGCTTTCTTT. Its protein product is CASSLAGGRRTEAFF.

The J gene is TRBJ2-7, the V gene TRBV20-1, with D possibly matching TRBD2 (6 bases). The CDR3 sequence is 14 residues long. CDR1 and CDR2 (germline): DFQATT, SNEGSKA (reference sequence). With 2 bases removed from V and 0 bases from J, the gap between germline ends came to 11 bases. In nucleotides, the CDR3 is TGCAGTGCTAGATCAGACGGGAGCTCCTACGAGCAGTACTTC. It encodes CSARSDGSSYEQYF.